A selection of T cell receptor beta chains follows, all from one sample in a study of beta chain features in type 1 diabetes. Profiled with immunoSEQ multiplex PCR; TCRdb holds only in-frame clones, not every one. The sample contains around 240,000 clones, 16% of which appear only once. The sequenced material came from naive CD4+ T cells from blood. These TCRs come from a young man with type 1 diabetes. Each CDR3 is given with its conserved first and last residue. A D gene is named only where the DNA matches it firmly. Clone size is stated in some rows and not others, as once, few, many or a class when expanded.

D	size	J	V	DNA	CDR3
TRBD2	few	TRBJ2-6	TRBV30	TGTGCCCGGGATAGCGGGACCCTTTCTGGGGCCAACGTCCTGACTTTC	CARDSGTLSGANVLTF
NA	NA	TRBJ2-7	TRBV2	TGTGCCAGCAGTTCCAGTTACGAGCAGTACTTC	CASSSSYEQYF
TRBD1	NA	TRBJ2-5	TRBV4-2	TGTGCCAGCAGCCAACCTGCCCGGGGACAGCAAGAGACCCAGTACTTC	CASSQPARGQQETQYF
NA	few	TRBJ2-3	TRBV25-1	TGTGCCAGCAGCCTATCCTCGGGACGGAGCACAGATACGCAGTATTTT	CASSLSSGRSTDTQYF
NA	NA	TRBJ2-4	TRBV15	TGTGCCACCAGCAGAGAGGCCTTGGCAGGAGGCTATAACATTCAGTACTTC	CATSREALAGGYNIQYF
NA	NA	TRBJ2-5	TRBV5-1	TGCGCCAGCAGCTTGAATGGGCAGGGGCAAGAGACCCAGTACTTC	CASSLNGQGQETQYF
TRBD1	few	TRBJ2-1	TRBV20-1	TGCAGTGCGACAGGGGGGCAAATCTTC	CSATGGQIF
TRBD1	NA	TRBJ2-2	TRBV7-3	TGTGCCAGCAGCACCCCGGGACAGGGGAGAACCGGGGAGCTGTTTTTT	CASSTPGQGRTGELFF
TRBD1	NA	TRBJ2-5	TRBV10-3	TGTGCCATCAGTGACGGCACCGGAACGGGACAGCGGGAGACCCAGTACTTC	CAISDGTGTGQRETQYF
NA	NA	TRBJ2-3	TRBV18	TGTGCCAGCTCACCAAGGGCCGGCGGCAGAGCCACAGATACGCAGTATTTT	CASSPRAGGRATDTQYF
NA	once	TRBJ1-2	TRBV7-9	TGTGCCAGCAGCTTAGAAGGGCCGGATGGCTACACCTTC	CASSLEGPDGYTF
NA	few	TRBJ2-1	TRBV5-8	TGTGCCAGCAGCCTGGATTTGGGTGAGCAGTTCTTC	CASSLDLGEQFF
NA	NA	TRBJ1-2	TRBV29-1	TGCAGCGTCCTCTCAGGTCTGGGATCGGCTAACTATGGCTACACCTTC	CSVLSGLGSANYGYTF
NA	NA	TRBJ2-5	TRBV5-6	TGTGCCAGCAGCCGACAAGAGACCCAGTACTTC	CASSRQETQYF
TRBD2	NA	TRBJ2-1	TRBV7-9	TGTGCCAGCAGCTCCAACCGCGGGAGGTCCTACAATGAGCAGTTCTTC	CASSSNRGRSYNEQFF
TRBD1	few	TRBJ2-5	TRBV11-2	TGTGCCAGCAGCTTCGGGACAGGGATGGAGACCCAGTACTTC	CASSFGTGMETQYF
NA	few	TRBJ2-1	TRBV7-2	TGTGCCAGCAGCGCGGGACAGACTCTTGAGCAGTTCTTC	CASSAGQTLEQFF
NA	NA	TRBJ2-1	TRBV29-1	TGCAGCGTTGGGGGGCGGCTCTCCTACAATGAGCAGTTCTTC	CSVGGRLSYNEQFF
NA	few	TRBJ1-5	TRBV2	TGTGCCAGCAGTCCCTACGGACTGCAGCCCCAGCATTTT	CASSPYGLQPQHF
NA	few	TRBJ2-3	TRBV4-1	TGCGCCAGCAGCCTAAATAGCCATAGGAGCACAGATACGCAGTATTTT	CASSLNSHRSTDTQYF
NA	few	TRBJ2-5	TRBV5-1	TGCGCCAGCAGCTTGGGGACTTTTCAAGAGACCCAGTACTTC	CASSLGTFQETQYF
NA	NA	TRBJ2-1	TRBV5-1	TGCGCCAGCTACTCGGTCGGGGGCGACAATGAGCAGTTCTTC	CASYSVGGDNEQFF
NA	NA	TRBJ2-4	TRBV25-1	TGTGCCAGCAGTGAAGGGGGAGGTCGTGGAAACATTCAGTACTTC	CASSEGGGRGNIQYF
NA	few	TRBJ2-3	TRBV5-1	TGCGCCAGCAGCTTCCCCGCGGGAAGGACAGATACGCAGTATTTT	CASSFPAGRTDTQYF
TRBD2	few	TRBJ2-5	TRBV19	TGTGCCAGTAGTTGGGGACTAGCGGATCAAGAGACCCAGTACTTC	CASSWGLADQETQYF
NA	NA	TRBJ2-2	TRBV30	TGTGCTGCTGGGGGACCACTTAACACCGGGGAGCTGTTTTTT	CAAGGPLNTGELFF
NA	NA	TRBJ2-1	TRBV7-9	TGTGCCAGCAGCTTGGGGTACAATGAGCAGTTCTTC	CASSLGYNEQFF
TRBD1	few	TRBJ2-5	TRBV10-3	TGTGCCACCAACTCCGGGACAGGGAGGGAGACCCAGTACTTC	CATNSGTGRETQYF
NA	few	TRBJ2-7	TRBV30	TGTGCCTGGAGTGTATCTAACAAGAAGGAGCAGTACTTC	CAWSVSNKKEQYF
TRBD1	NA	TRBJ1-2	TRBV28	TGTGCCAGCAGATTAATATCGGGACAGTTGGGCTACACCTTC	CASRLISGQLGYTF
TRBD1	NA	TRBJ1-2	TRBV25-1	TGTGCCAGCCGCCGGACAGGGATCTCTGGCTACACCTTC	CASRRTGISGYTF
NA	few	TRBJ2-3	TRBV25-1	TGTGCCAGCAGCATAGGAGGGAATACGCAGTATTTT	CASSIGGNTQYF
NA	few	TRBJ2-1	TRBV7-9	TGTGCCAGCAGCTTAGCGGGAGTGTCTAATGAGCAGTTCTTC	CASSLAGVSNEQFF
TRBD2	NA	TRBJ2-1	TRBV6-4	TGTGCCAGCAGGCCAGGACTAGCGGGGAACAATGAGCAGTTCTTC	CASRPGLAGNNEQFF
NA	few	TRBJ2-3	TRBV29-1	TGCAGCACTAAGTCAGTCACAGATACGCAGTATTTT	CSTKSVTDTQYF